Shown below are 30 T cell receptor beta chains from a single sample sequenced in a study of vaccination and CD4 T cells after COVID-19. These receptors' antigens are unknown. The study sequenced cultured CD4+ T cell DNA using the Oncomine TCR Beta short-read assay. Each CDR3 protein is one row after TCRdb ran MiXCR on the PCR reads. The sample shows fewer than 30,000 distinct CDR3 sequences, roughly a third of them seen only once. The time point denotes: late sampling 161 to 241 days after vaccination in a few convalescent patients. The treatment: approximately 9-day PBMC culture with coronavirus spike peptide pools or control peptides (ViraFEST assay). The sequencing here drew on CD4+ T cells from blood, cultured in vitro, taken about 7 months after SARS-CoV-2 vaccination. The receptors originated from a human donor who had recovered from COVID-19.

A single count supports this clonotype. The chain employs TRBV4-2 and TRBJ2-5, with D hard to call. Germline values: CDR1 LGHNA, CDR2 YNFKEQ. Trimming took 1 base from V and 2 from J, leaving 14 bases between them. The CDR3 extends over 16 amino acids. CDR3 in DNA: TGTGCCAGCAGCCAAGGAACCCGCCATGGGCAAGAGACCCAGTACTTC. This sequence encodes CASSQGTRHGQETQYF.

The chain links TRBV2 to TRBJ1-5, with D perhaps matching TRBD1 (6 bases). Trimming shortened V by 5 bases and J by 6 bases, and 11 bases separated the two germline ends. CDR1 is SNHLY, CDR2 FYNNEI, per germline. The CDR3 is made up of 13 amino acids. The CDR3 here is CASSLQGGQPQHF. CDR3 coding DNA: TGTGCCAGCAGTTTACAGGGTGGTCAGCCCCAGCATTTT.

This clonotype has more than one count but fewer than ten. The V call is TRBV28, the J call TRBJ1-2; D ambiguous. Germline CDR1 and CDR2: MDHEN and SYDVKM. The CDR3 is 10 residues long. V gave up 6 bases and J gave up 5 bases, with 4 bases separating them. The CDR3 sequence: CASSQYGYTF. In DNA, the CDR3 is TGTGCCAGCAGCCAATATGGCTACACCTTC.

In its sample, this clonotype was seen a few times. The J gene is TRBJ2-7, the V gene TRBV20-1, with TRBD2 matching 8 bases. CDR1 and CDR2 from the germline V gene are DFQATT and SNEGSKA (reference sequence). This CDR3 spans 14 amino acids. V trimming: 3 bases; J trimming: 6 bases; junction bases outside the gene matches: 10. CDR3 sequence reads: CSASGRAGLGEQYF. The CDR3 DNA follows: TGCAGTGCTAGCGGGAGGGCCGGATTGGGCGAGCAGTACTTC.

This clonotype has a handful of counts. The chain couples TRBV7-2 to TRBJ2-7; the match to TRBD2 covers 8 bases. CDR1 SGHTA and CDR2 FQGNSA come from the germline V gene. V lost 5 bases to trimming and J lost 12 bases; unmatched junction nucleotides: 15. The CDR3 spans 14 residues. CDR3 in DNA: TGTGCCAGCAGCCCGCAATCGAGCGGGAGTCGGGCGTACTTC. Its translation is CASSPQSSGSRAYF.

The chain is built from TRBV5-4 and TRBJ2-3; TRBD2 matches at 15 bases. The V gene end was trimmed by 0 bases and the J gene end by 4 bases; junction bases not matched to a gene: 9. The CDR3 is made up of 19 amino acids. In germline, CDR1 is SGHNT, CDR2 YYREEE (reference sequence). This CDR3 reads CASSLGGGLAGGHPDTQYF. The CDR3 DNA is TGTGCCAGCAGCTTGGGAGGCGGACTAGCGGGAGGGCATCCAGATACGCAGTATTTT.

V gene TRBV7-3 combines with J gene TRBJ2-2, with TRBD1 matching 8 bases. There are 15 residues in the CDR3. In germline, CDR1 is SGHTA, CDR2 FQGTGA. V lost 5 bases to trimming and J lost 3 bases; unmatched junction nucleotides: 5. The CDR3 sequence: CASSPPGQDTGELFF. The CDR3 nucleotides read TGTGCCAGCAGCCCCCCGGGACAGGACACCGGGGAGCTGTTTTTT.

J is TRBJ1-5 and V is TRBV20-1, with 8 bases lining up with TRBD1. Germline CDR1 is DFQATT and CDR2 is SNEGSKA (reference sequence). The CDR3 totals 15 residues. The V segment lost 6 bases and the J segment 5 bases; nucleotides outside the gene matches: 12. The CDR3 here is CSALPGQGAYQPQHF. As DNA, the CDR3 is TGCAGTGCCCTACCAGGGCAGGGGGCTTATCAGCCCCAGCATTTT.

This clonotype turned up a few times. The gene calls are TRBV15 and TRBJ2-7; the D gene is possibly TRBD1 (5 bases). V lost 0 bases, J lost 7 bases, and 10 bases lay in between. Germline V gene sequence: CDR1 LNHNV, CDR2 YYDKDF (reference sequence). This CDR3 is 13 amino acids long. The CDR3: CATSRDREREQYF. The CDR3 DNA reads TGTGCCACCAGCAGAGACAGGGAACGGGAGCAGTACTTC.

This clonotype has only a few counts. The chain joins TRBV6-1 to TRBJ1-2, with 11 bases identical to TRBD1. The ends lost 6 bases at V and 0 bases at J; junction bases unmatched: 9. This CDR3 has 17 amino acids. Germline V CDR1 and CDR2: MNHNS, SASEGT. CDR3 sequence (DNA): TGTGCCAGCAGGCATTCCGGGACAGGGGGGGCTAACTATGGCTACACCTTC. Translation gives CASRHSGTGGANYGYTF.

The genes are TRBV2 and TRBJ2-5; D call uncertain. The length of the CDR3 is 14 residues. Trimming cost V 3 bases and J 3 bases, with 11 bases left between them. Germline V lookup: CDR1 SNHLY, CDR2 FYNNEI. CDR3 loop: CASSDSVAKETQYF. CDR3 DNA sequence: TGTGCCAGCAGTGACTCGGTCGCCAAAGAGACCCAGTACTTC.

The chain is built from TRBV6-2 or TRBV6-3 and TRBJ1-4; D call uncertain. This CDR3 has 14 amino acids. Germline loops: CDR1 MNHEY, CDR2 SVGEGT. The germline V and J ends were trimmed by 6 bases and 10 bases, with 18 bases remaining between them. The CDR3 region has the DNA TGTGCCAGCAGGAGCCTGGACTCTTCCGGAAAACTGTTTTTT. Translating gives CASRSLDSSGKLFF.

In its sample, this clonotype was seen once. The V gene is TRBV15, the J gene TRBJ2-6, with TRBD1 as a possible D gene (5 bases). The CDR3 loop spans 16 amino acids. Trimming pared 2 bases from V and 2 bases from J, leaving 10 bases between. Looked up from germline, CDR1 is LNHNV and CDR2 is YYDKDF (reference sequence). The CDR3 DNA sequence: TGTGCCACCAGCAGACGCAGGGTTGCTGGGGCCAACGTCCTGACTTTC. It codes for CATSRRRVAGANVLTF.

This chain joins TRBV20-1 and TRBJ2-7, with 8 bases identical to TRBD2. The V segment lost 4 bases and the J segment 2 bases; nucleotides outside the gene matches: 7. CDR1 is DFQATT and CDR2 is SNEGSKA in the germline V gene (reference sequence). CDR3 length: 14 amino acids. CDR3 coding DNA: TGCAGTGCTAACGGGGGGGGGCGAGCCTACGAGCAGTACTTC. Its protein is CSANGGGRAYEQYF.

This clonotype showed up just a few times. CDR3 bases: TGTGCCAGCAGTCCCTCGGTACGGGAGACCCAGTACTTC. As protein: CASSPSVRETQYF. The chain combines TRBV2 with TRBJ2-5; D is unresolved. This CDR3 region has 13 residues. V lost 5 bases and J 5 bases, leaving 12 bases between the germline ends. Per germline, CDR1 SNHLY and CDR2 FYNNEI.

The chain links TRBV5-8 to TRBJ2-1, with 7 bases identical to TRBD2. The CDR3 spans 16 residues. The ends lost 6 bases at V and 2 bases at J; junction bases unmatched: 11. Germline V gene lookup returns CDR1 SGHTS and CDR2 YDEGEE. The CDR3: CASKLGGSVTYNEQFF. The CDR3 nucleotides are TGTGCCAGCAAACTGGGCGGGAGTGTAACCTACAATGAGCAGTTCTTC.

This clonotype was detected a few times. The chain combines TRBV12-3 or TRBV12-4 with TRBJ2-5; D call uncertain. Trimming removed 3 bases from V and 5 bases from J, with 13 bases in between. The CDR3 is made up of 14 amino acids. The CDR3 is CASSLQLSWETQYF. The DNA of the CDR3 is TGTGCCAGCAGTTTGCAGCTGTCTTGGGAGACCCAGTACTTC.

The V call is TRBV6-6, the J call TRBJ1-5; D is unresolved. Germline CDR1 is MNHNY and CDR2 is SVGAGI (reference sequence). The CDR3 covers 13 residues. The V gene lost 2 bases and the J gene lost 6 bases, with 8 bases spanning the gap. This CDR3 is CASSYAIGQPQHF. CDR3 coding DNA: TGTGCCAGCAGTTACGCGATAGGTCAGCCCCAGCATTTT.

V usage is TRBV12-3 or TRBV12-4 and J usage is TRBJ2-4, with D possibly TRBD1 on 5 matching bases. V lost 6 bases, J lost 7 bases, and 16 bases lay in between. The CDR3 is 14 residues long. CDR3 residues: CASRRQPAANIQYF. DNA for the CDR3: TGTGCCAGCAGGCGACAGCCCGCGGCGAACATTCAGTACTTC.

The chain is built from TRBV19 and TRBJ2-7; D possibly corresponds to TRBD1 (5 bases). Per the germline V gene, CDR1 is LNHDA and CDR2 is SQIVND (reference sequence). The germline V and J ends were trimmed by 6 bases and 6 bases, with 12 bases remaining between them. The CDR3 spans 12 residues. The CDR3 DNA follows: TGTGCCAGTAGGCAGGGTGATGCCGAGCAGTACTTC. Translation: CASRQGDAEQYF. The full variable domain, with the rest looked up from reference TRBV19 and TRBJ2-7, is DGGITQSPKYLFRKEGQNVTLSCEQNLNHDAMYWYRQDPGQGLRLIYYSQIVNDFQKGDIAEGYSVSREKKESFPLTVTSAQKNPTAFYLCASRQGDAEQYFGPGTRLTVT.

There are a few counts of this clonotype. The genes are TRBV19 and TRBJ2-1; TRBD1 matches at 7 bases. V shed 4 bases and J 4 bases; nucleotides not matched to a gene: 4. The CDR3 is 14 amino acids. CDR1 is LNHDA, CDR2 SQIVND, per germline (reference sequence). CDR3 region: CASSRDREYNEQFF. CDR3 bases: TGTGCCAGTAGTAGAGACAGGGAGTACAATGAGCAGTTCTTC.

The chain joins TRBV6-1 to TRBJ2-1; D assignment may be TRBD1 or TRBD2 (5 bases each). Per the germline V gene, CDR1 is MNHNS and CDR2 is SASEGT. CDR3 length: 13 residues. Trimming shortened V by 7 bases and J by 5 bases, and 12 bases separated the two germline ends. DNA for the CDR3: TGTGCCAGCATGGGACCAAGAAACAATGAGCAGTTCTTC. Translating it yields CASMGPRNNEQFF.

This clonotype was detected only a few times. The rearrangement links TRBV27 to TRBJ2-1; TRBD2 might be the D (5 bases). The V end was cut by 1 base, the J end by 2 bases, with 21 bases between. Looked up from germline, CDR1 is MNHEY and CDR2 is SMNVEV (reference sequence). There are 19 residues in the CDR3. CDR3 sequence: CASSLFFHPVRGAYNEQFF. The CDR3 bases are TGTGCCAGCAGTTTATTCTTCCACCCGGTCCGGGGAGCCTACAATGAGCAGTTCTTC.

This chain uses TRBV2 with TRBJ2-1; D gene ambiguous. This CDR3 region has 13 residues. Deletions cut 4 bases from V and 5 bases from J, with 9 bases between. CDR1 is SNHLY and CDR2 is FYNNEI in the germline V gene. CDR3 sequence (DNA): TGTGCCAGCAGTGTTCTGGAAAACAATGAGCAGTTCTTC. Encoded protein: CASSVLENNEQFF.

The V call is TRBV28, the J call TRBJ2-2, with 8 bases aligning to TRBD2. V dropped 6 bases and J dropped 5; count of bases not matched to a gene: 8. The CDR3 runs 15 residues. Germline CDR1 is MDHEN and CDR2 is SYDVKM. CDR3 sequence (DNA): TGTGCCAGCAGCCGAGCGGGAGTCTATACCGGGGAGCTGTTTTTT. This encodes CASSRAGVYTGELFF.

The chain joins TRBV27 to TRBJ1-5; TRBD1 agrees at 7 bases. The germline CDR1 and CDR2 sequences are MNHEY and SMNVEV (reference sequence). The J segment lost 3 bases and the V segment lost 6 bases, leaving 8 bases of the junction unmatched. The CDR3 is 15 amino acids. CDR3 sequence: CASSLRGVFNQPQHF. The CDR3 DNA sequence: TGTGCCAGCAGCCTCAGGGGGGTTTTCAATCAGCCCCAGCATTTT.

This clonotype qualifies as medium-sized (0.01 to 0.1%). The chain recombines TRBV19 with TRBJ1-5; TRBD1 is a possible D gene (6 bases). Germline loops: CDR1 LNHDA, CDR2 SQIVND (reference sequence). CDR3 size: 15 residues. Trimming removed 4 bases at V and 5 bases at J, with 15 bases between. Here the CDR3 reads CASSTHRVGDQPQHF. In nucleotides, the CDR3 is TGTGCCAGTAGTACCCACAGGGTTGGCGATCAGCCCCAGCATTTT.

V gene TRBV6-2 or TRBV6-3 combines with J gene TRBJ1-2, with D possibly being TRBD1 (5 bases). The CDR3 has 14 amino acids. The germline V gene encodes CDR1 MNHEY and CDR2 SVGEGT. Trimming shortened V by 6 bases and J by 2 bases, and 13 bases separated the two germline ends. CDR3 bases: TGTGCCAGCAGACCATCCGGGGCGAACTATGGCTACACCTTC. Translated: CASRPSGANYGYTF.

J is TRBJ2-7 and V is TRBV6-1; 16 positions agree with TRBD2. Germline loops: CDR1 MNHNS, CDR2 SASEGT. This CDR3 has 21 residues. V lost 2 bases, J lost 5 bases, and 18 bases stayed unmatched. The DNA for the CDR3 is TGTGCCAGCAGTGAAAGGTGGGGACTAGCGGGAGGGCCCATAGTACGTGACGAGCAGTACTTC. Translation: CASSERWGLAGGPIVRDEQYF.

The CDR3 DNA reads TGTGCCAGCAGTCCCTACTCCTACGAGCAGTACTTC. Protein sequence: CASSPYSYEQYF. The rearrangement uses TRBV6-2 or TRBV6-3 and TRBJ2-7, with D uncertain. The CDR3 is 12 amino acids. In germline, CDR1 is MNHEY, CDR2 SVGEGT. V dropped 5 bases and J dropped 0 bases, with 5 bases sitting between them.